The clone carrying this TCR beta chain was seen many times. The target antigen is unknown. The sample comes from a study of breast tumors, draining lymph nodes, adjacent tissues. From the multiplex PCR reads, TCRdb called clonotypes with MiXCR, one entry per CDR3 protein. The data contain fewer than 200,000 distinct CDR3 sequences, around 33% of them singletons. Axillary draining lymph nodes of breast cancer patients supplied the node samples. Broader study findings: Tumor T cell lymph node origin was a supported hypothesis, not proven. Tumors had less TCR diversity than lymph nodes, more than nontumor tissue. The data were judged consistent with most tumor T cells coming from lymph node and expanding in tumor. Tumor and nontumor repertoires were significantly more similar in luminal-like than in basal-like breast cancer.

V was trimmed by 6 bases and J by 4 bases, leaving 17 bases between them. The CDR3 has 15 residues. Per germline, CDR1 SGHKS and CDR2 YYEKEE (reference sequence). The clonotype was recovered from a female donor with breast cancer. Some clones in this sample may be carry-over from other donors' samples. Source material: axillary lymph node tissue. The chain combines TRBV5-5 with TRBJ1-5, with D perhaps matching TRBD1 (5 bases). The CDR3 here is CASTPTATQNQPQHF. In DNA, the CDR3 is TGTGCCAGCACCCCGACAGCTACTCAAAATCAGCCCCAGCATTTT.